This T cell receptor beta chain was sequenced for a study of T cell responses to AZD1222 COVID-19 vaccine. Broader study findings: Most donors were white British, females outnumbered males, and clonal diversity was possibly underestimated. After the peak T cell response, and only then, were repertoires sampled.

Samples with a second dose at about 4 or about 12 weeks were pooled together. Remarks on this clone: The antigen is unknown.

Assay: immunoSEQ multiplex PCR; the TCRdb copy retains only in-frame clones and omits some. The table lists about 120,000 clones, around 89% of them singletons. The CDR3 extends over 14 amino acids. Germline loops: CDR1 DFQATT, CDR2 SNEGSKA (reference sequence). The germline V and J ends were trimmed by 3 bases and 2 bases, with 13 bases remaining between them. Sequencing was performed on peripheral blood, taken 28 days after the second AZD1222 dose. The chain combines TRBV20-1 with TRBJ2-5, with D maybe TRBD1 (5 bases). The TCR originated in an adult who received the AZD1222 COVID-19 vaccine. The DNA for the CDR3 is TGCAGTGCTAGTTTGGCCCAGGGACAAGAGACCCAGTACTTC. Translation gives CSASLAQGQETQYF.